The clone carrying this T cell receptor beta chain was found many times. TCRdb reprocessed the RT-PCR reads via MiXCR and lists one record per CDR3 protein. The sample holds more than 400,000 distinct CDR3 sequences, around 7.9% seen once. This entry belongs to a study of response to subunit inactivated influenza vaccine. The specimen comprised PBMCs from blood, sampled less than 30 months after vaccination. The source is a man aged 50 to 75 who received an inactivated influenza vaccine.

CDR3 residues: CASSRPTPNSPLHF. The CDR3 bases are TGTGCCAGCAGCCGACCCACACCTAATTCACCCCTCCACTTT. This chain links TRBV6-1 with TRBJ1-6, with D unclear. The length of the CDR3 is 14 residues. Trimming took 6 bases from V and 6 from J, leaving 12 bases between them. Looked up from germline, CDR1 is MNHNS and CDR2 is SASEGT.